The clone carrying this TCR beta chain is a singleton in its sample. Its antigen is currently unknown. The CDR3 sequence is 13 residues long. V was pared by 5 bases and J by 9 bases, with 14 bases between. Per germline, CDR1 SGHTA and CDR2 FQGTGA. This specimen belongs to a study of Ad26.COV2.S vaccination and SARS-CoV-2 variants. Points from the study as a whole: Vaccine recipients posted higher spike-specific TCR breadth than their placebo counterparts.

Treatment of the sample: around 19 received Ad26.COV2.S at low or high dose, single or two shots; five or six received placebo; per-sample allocation not given. The study sampled participants on day 63 after the first vaccine or placebo injection. Method: immunoSEQ multiplex PCR; TCRdb's copy keeps in-frame clones and lacks some. The sample holds fewer than 900,000 clones, roughly 90% seen once. The receptor was derived from a person aged 18-65 years who received the Ad26.COV2.S COVID-19 vaccine or a placebo. J is TRBJ2-1 and V is TRBV7-3, with unresolved D. Source: peripheral blood, taken in a trial of Ad26.COV2.S vaccine versus placebo. CDR3 region: CASSNNPISEQFF. Written as DNA, the CDR3 is TGTGCCAGCAGCAATAACCCCATTAGTGAGCAGTTCTTC.